A single sample gave rise to the 25 T cell receptor beta chains below, sequenced in a study of blood T cell repertoires in COVID-19. The method was immunoSEQ multiplex PCR; TCRdb's version includes in-frame clones alone and lacks a portion of them. The table lists about 210,000 clones, 83% of them singletons, with around 8.7% in the top ten. Sequenced sample: peripheral blood. All receptors come from a woman aged 45-65 years with acute or convalescent COVID-19.

This sequence joins TRBV11-1 and TRBJ1-1; TRBD1 might be the D (5 bases). Germline lookup yields CDR1 SGHAT and CDR2 FQDESV (reference sequence). Deletions cut 4 bases from V and 5 bases from J, with 20 bases between. The CDR3 is made up of 16 amino acids. In nucleotides, the CDR3 is TGTGCCAGCAGCTCCGAAGGGGCGGGTAGCGGGACTGAAGCTTTCTTT. It translates to CASSSEGAGSGTEAFF.

V and J are TRBV11-3 and TRBJ1-5; 8 bases align to TRBD1. The length of the CDR3 is 13 residues. Germline V gene sequence: CDR1 SGHNT, CDR2 YENEEA. The CDR3 here is CASRQGRGQPQHF. CDR3 sequence (DNA): TGTGCATCAAGACAGGGGAGGGGTCAGCCCCAGCATTTT.

The chain uses TRBV28 and TRBJ2-4, with 9 bases fitting TRBD1. The CDR3 loop spans 15 amino acids. The V gene end was trimmed by 5 bases and the J gene end by 7 bases; junction bases not matched to a gene: 9. Germline V gene lookup returns CDR1 MDHEN and CDR2 SYDVKM. CDR3 loop: CASSRDRGVWNIQYF. The CDR3 nucleotides are TGTGCCAGCAGTCGCGACAGGGGGGTTTGGAACATTCAGTACTTC.

The rearrangement links TRBV5-5 to TRBJ1-5; D may be TRBD1 (6 bases). Deletions cut 0 bases from V and 8 bases from J, with 9 bases between. CDR3 size: 13 residues. Germline V gene sequence: CDR1 SGHKS, CDR2 YYEKEE (reference sequence). CDR3 nucleotide sequence: TGTGCCAGCAGCTTGGTGGGGGCGGAGCCCCAGCATTTT. It encodes CASSLVGAEPQHF.

The rearrangement joins TRBV6-1 to TRBJ1-2; D is unclear. The CDR3 is made up of 19 amino acids. Germline assignment: CDR1 MNHNS and CDR2 SASEGT. Between the trimmed V and J ends, which lost 0 bases and 2 bases, there was a span of 22 bases. The CDR3 sequence is CASSEAGGSSQGRNYGYTF. CDR3 sequence (DNA): TGTGCCAGCAGTGAAGCAGGAGGCAGCTCACAAGGGAGAAACTATGGCTACACCTTC.

V and J are TRBV29-1 and TRBJ1-4; perhaps TRBD1 as D (5 bases). In germline, CDR1 is SQVTM, CDR2 ANQGSEA. The CDR3 covers 13 residues. V was shortened by 5 bases and J by 7 bases, with 14 bases between the two germline ends. In DNA, the CDR3 is TGCAGCGTTAAAGGGCAGGGCTTTGAAAAACTGTTTTTT. It codes for CSVKGQGFEKLFF.

This clone was seen just once. The V call is TRBV11-2, the J call TRBJ2-1, with 7 bases aligning to TRBD2. Germline V gene lookup returns CDR1 SGHAT and CDR2 FQNNGV. CDR3 length: 14 residues. V lost 2 bases to trimming and J lost 15 bases; unmatched junction nucleotides: 13. The CDR3 coding sequence is TGTGCCAGCAGCTTATATGAAGCGGGACCCCCCCCGTTCTTC. This encodes CASSLYEAGPPPFF.

This chain links TRBV12-3 or TRBV12-4 with TRBJ1-2, with a weak D call TRBD1 (6 bases). Trimming took off 4 bases at V and 7 bases at J, with 13 bases between the two ends. The CDR3 spans 13 residues. The CDR3 bases are TGTGCCAGCAGTTCCGACAGGTACTCTGGCTACACCTTC. Translated, it gives CASSSDRYSGYTF.

In this sample, this clone turned up a few times. This rearrangement joins TRBV10-3 to TRBJ1-5, with a weak D call TRBD1 (6 bases). V was pared by 0 bases and J by 9 bases, with 21 bases between. This CDR3 spans 17 amino acids. The germline gives CDR1 ENHRY, CDR2 SYGVKD. CDR3 in amino acids: CAISESITVGAPGPQHF. CDR3 bases: TGTGCCATCAGTGAGTCGATAACAGTGGGGGCCCCTGGGCCCCAGCATTTT.

Turning to this clone: The junction shows a germline mismatch at one end, possibly a read error. V is TRBV18 and J is TRBJ2-3; 9 bases match TRBD1. CDR3 length: 12 amino acids. Germline V gene sequence: CDR1 KGHSH, CDR2 LQKENI. The CDR3 here is CASSPPGDRADF. CDR3 DNA: TGTGCCAGCTCACCACCCGGGGACAGGGCCGACTTT.

The V gene is TRBV27, the J gene TRBJ2-1; 10 nucleotides agree with TRBD2. Germline lookup yields CDR1 MNHEY and CDR2 SMNVEV (reference sequence). The CDR3 has 16 amino acids. Unmatched junction bases numbered 12, after V lost 5 bases and J lost 8 bases. CDR3 nucleotides: TGTGCCAGCAGTCACGTCCTAGCGGGAGTTCAAGATGAGCAGTTCTTC. As protein: CASSHVLAGVQDEQFF.

This clone was counted a single time. The genes are TRBV18 and TRBJ1-5, with a tentative D call TRBD1 (5 bases). The CDR3 length is 15 residues. CDR1 and CDR2 (germline): KGHSH, LQKENI. The V gene lost 0 bases and the J gene lost 5 bases, with 11 bases spanning the gap. CDR3 DNA: TGTGCCAGCTCACCACCCGGGACGGGGGATCAGCCCCAGCATTTT. Its translation: CASSPPGTGDQPQHF.

The genes are TRBV5-1 and TRBJ2-1, with TRBD2 matching 9 bases. Per the germline V gene, CDR1 is SGHRS and CDR2 is YFSETQ. This CDR3 is built from 15 residues. Trimming removed 4 bases from V and 5 bases from J; junction bases left unmatched: 7. In DNA form, the CDR3 reads TGCGCCAGCAGCCCCATAGCGGGGGAAAACAATGAGCAGTTCTTC. Protein sequence: CASSPIAGENNEQFF.

The V and J genes are TRBV5-6 and TRBJ1-1, with D unclear. The CDR3 runs 12 residues. Trimming took off 3 bases at V and 4 bases at J, with 7 bases between the two ends. Germline CDR1 SGHDT, CDR2 YYEEEE. The CDR3 DNA reads TGTGCCAGCAGCTACAAAATCACTGAAGCTTTCTTT. Translation: CASSYKITEAFF.

The genes are TRBV9 and TRBJ2-2; 10 nucleotides align to TRBD2. The trim removed 4 bases at V and 4 bases at J, leaving 13 bases unmatched. The CDR3 is 18 residues long. Germline V CDR1 and CDR2: SGDLS, YYNGEE. The CDR3 is CASSPFLSLAGVTGELFF. DNA for the CDR3: TGTGCCAGCAGCCCTTTTTTATCCCTAGCGGGAGTCACCGGGGAGCTGTTTTTT.

The chain combines TRBV28 with TRBJ1-1, with D possibly matching TRBD1 (5 bases). Germline V gene sequence: CDR1 MDHEN, CDR2 SYDVKM. Trimming stripped 2 bases from V and 10 bases from J, with 11 bases between. This CDR3 contains 12 residues. The CDR3 sequence is CASSLDSLGAFF. CDR3 nucleotide sequence: TGTGCCAGCAGTTTAGACAGCCTCGGAGCTTTCTTT.

Regarding this clone: An end of the junction differs from the germline gene, which may be a read error. The chain carries TRBV29-1 and TRBJ2-7; maybe TRBD1 (5 bases). The germline gives CDR1 SQVTM, CDR2 ANQGSEA. CDR3 size: 14 residues. The CDR3: CGVFYSWGPYEQYF. For the CDR3, the DNA is TGCGGCGTGTTCTATTCCTGGGGCCCTTACGAGCAGTACTTC.

The CDR3 here is CARTRTQNTEAFF. The CDR3 coding sequence is TGTGCCAGGACTCGGACACAGAACACTGAAGCTTTCTTT. This sequence joins TRBV2 and TRBJ1-1, with TRBD1 as a possible D gene (5 bases). The CDR3 contains 13 residues. Trimming removed 9 bases from V and 1 base from J, with 12 bases in between. Germline CDR1 SNHLY, CDR2 FYNNEI.

The chain employs TRBV12-5 and TRBJ2-1; TRBD2 aligns across 10 bases. Germline loops: CDR1 LGHNT, CDR2 FRNRAP. J lost 7 bases, V lost 1 base, and 7 bases had no gene match. The CDR3 consists of 16 residues. CDR3 protein: CASGLALAGAMNEQFF. The CDR3 DNA sequence: TGTGCTAGTGGTTTGGCCCTAGCGGGAGCGATGAATGAGCAGTTCTTC.

This chain connects TRBV3-1 (or the pseudogene TRBV3-2) to TRBJ2-7, with D perhaps matching TRBD1 (5 bases). The CDR3 runs 13 residues. V shed 0 bases and J shed 6 bases, with 9 bases lying between them. CDR1 is LGHDT, CDR2 YNNKEL, per germline (reference sequence). The CDR3 loop reads CASSQDSQGEQYF. The CDR3 DNA reads TGTGCCAGCAGCCAAGACTCCCAGGGCGAGCAGTACTTC.

This clone appeared a single time. The chain recombines TRBV18 with TRBJ2-5, with 8 nucleotides matching TRBD1. After removal of 6 bases from V and 1 base from J, the junction contained 13 bases not matched to a gene. This CDR3 contains 17 residues. CDR1 is KGHSH and CDR2 is LQKENI in the germline V gene. The CDR3 region is CASSRTGQGQFQETQYF. In DNA, the CDR3 is TGTGCCAGCTCCCGAACCGGACAGGGACAGTTCCAAGAGACCCAGTACTTC.

The rearrangement uses TRBV20-1 and TRBJ2-1; 13 bases match TRBD2. The CDR3 is made up of 19 amino acids. V shed 3 bases and J 5 bases; nucleotides not matched to a gene: 16. Germline CDR1 DFQATT, CDR2 SNEGSKA (reference sequence). CDR3 DNA: TGCAGTGCTAGTTATATACCCACCGGGACTAGCGGGACCAACAATGAGCAGTTCTTC. Its protein product is CSASYIPTGTSGTNNEQFF.

The chain combines TRBV7-9 with TRBJ2-2, with a weak D call TRBD2 (7 bases). The CDR3 is made up of 15 amino acids. Germline CDR1 and CDR2: SEHNR and FQNEAQ (reference sequence). The V end was cut by 0 bases, the J end by 6 bases, with 11 bases between. CDR3 residues: CASSLAWGGAGELFF. The CDR3 nucleotides read TGTGCCAGCAGCTTAGCTTGGGGGGGCGCCGGGGAGCTGTTTTTT. Full variable domain (remainder filled in from reference TRBV7-9 and TRBJ2-2): DTGVSQNPRHKITKRGQNVTFRCDPISEHNRLYWYRQTLGQGPEFLTYFQNEAQLEKSRLLSDRFSAERPKGSFSTLEIQRTEQGDSAMYLCASSLAWGGAGELFFGEGSRLTVL.

The V gene is TRBV7-9, the J gene TRBJ2-5, with 12 bases aligning to TRBD2. CDR3 length: 15 residues. Germline CDR1 reads SEHNR; CDR2 reads FQNEAQ (reference sequence). Germline trimming cut 10 bases from V and 2 bases from J; bases unmatched to any gene: 8. Here the CDR3 reads CATAGLAGGQETQYF. CDR3 coding DNA: TGTGCCACCGCAGGTCTAGCGGGAGGGCAAGAGACCCAGTACTTC. Together with reference TRBV7-9 and TRBJ2-5, the CDR3 gives the full variable domain: DTGVSQNPRHKITKRGQNVTFRCDPISEHNRLYWYRQTLGQGPEFLTYFQNEAQLEKSRLLSDRFSAERPKGSFSTLEIQRTEQGDSAMYLCATAGLAGGQETQYFGPGTRLLVL.

The CDR3 region is CASSSTDPMDNEQFF. The CDR3 region has the DNA TGCGCCAGCAGCTCGACAGATCCAATGGACAATGAGCAGTTCTTC. The J gene is TRBJ2-1, the V gene TRBV5-1; perhaps TRBD1 as D (5 bases). The CDR3 totals 15 residues. With 3 bases removed from V and 5 bases from J, the gap between germline ends came to 15 bases. The germline V gene has CDR1 SGHRS and CDR2 YFSETQ.